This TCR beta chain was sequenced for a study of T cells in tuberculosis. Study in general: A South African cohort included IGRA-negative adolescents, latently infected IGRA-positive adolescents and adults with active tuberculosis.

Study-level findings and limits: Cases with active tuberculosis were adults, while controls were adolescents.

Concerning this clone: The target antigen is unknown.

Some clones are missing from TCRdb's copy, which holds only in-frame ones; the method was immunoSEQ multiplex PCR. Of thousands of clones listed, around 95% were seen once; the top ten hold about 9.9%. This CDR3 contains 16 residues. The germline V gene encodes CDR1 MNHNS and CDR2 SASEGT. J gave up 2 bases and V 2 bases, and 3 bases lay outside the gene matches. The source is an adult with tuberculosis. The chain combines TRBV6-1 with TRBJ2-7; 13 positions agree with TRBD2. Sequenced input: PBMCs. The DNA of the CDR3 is TGTGCCAGCAGTGAACTGGGGACTAGCGGGGCCTACGAGCAGTACTTC. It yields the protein CASSELGTSGAYEQYF.